This TCR beta chain appears in the sequencing data of a study of blood T cell repertoires in COVID-19. At the level of the study: Spain, Italy and the United States supplied samples that represented acute and convalescent COVID-19.

Looked up from germline, CDR1 is LNHDA and CDR2 is SQIVND (reference sequence). After removal of 6 bases from V and 3 bases from J, the junction contained 7 bases not matched to a gene. The CDR3 length is 15 residues. Per the study methods: Cell counts per sample came from amplifying reference gene primers. TCRdb keeps only in-frame clones here, not all; method: immunoSEQ multiplex PCR. That table gives V, J and clone size, and the DNA gave D and trimming. Of under 100,000 clones listed, around 82% are singletons. This clone was seen just once. The chain links TRBV19 to TRBJ1-5; TRBD1 matches 8 bases. The clonotype originates from a man aged 55-75 years with acute or convalescent COVID-19. The sample comprised peripheral blood. The CDR3 bases are TGTGCCAGTAGCCCTCAGGGGGCTGTCAATCAGCCCCAGCATTTT. Its translation is CASSPQGAVNQPQHF.